The clone carrying this T cell receptor (beta chain) occurred once. Its specificity is not known. This record comes from a study of cytomegalovirus exposure and HLA in healthy donors. About the research overall: There were some 120 million unique TCR beta sequences, drawn from 150 million to 200 million T cells, in an earlier analysis. Findings and limits, study-wide: With later analysis, a missense DCLRE1C variant became linked to TCR beta V- and J-gene trimming.

Sampled while nominally healthy, donors likely had unrecorded immune exposures. After removal of 4 bases from V and 4 bases from J, the junction contained 8 bases not matched to a gene. Per germline, CDR1 SGHVS and CDR2 FQNEAQ. CDR3 length: 17 residues. The PCR contained 60 Vbeta and 13 Jbeta primers. Clones were read by immunoSEQ multiplex PCR, and TCRdb kept only the in-frame ones, dropping some. The table has fewer than 200,000 clones, 70% to 80% seen once. The V call is TRBV7-8, the J call TRBJ2-5, with 14 bases identical to TRBD2. The sequence derives from a female donor in good health and CMV-seronegative. Sequenced: PBMCs. CDR3 sequence: CASSSLTSGRARETQYF. The CDR3 coding sequence is TGTGCCAGCAGCTCCCTGACTAGCGGGAGGGCCAGAGAGACCCAGTACTTC.